This T cell receptor (beta chain) appears in the sequencing data of a study of CXCR3-negative and CXCR3-positive naive CD8 T cells. Across the study: With about 1.5 +/- 0.3 million reads per library, the TRB reads numbered around 130 million in total.

The libraries of TRB cDNA were constructed through 5' RACE using UMI labels. TCRdb re-called the 5' RACE reads and catalogs CDR3 proteins one per entry, DNA excluded. This repertoire includes tens of thousands of distinct CDR3 sequences. The CDR3 totals 13 residues. General observations from the study: Researchers report that CXCR3-positive naive cells carry more hydrophobic TRB CDR3s than CXCR3-negative naive cells.

Note on this clonotype: What it binds is not known.

The sequenced sample was naive CXCR3+ CD8+ T cells from blood. The subset is: CD45RO-CCR7+CD27+CD95- naive CD8+ T cells expressing CXCR3 (TNR3+). The receptor was isolated from a human donor in good health. Some clones in this sample may be carry-over from other donors' samples. The chain is built from TRBV12-3 or TRBV12-4 and TRBJ2-7. The chain's CDR3 is CASSLGWLREQYF.